The next 19 T cell receptor beta chains were all read from a single sample in a study of T cells in Graves' hyperthyroidism and ophthalmopathy. Amplification of TCR beta CDR3 regions used RNA as the template. In the first-round RT-PCR of the TCR CDR3, the HTBI primer set was used. TCRdb analysed the multiplex PCR reads with MiXCR anew, one entry per CDR3 protein. Found here are roughly 200,000 distinct CDR3 sequences, about 15% of them singletons; the top ten hold approximately 56%. What was sequenced was blood. The receptors come from a woman between 45 and 60 years old with Graves' hyperthyroidism.

This clonotype was recorded at least ten times. The chain uses TRBV11-2 and TRBJ2-5, with D possibly called TRBD1 or TRBD2 (5 bases each). The germline V gene has CDR1 SGHAT and CDR2 FQNNGV. Trimming cost V 5 bases and J 9 bases, with 22 bases left between them. The CDR3 runs 15 residues. The CDR3 reads CASSRDSPTVEAQYF. The CDR3 DNA reads TGTGCCAGCAGCCGAGACAGTCCTACGGTGGAGGCCCAGTACTTC.

Ten or more counts support this clonotype. This chain uses TRBV7-2 with TRBJ2-7; no firm D call. The V end lost 11 bases, the J end lost 0 bases, and 14 bases lay between the germline ends. The germline CDR1 and CDR2 sequences are SGHTA and FQGNSA. This CDR3 comprises 13 residues. For the CDR3, the DNA is TGTGCCTCGGAGAGCGAGAACTCCTACGAGCAGTACTTC. This gives the protein CASESENSYEQYF.

V is TRBV20-1 and J is TRBJ2-1, with D unclear. CDR1 and CDR2 (germline): DFQATT, SNEGSKA (reference sequence). The CDR3 covers 13 residues. V was shortened by 7 bases and J by 3 bases, with 13 bases between the two germline ends. CDR3 amino acids: CSVKPTVYNEQFF. For the CDR3, the DNA is TGCAGTGTTAAACCCACCGTCTACAATGAGCAGTTCTTC.

In this sample, this clonotype turned up many times. The rearrangement joins TRBV2 to TRBJ2-7; D is ambiguous. CDR1 and CDR2 from the germline V gene are SNHLY and FYNNEI. The CDR3 covers 11 residues. Trimming shortened V by 7 bases and J by 2 bases, and 6 bases separated the two germline ends. This CDR3 reads CASTAPYEQYF. The CDR3 nucleotides read TGTGCCAGCACCGCCCCCTACGAGCAGTACTTC. Looking up the rest from reference TRBV2 and TRBJ2-7 gives the full variable domain: EPEVTQTPSHQVTQMGQEVILRCVPISNHLYFYWYRQILGQKVEFLVSFYNNEISEKSEIFDDQFSVERPDGSNFTLKIRSTKLEDSAMYFCASTAPYEQYFGPGTRLTVT.

This clonotype has a count of ten or more. The rearrangement uses TRBV27 and TRBJ2-5, with TRBD1 identical over 10 bases. Germline V CDR1 and CDR2: MNHEY, SMNVEV (reference sequence). This CDR3 is built from 17 residues. J lost 5 bases, V lost 0 bases, and 9 bases had no gene match. CDR3 nucleotide sequence: TGTGCCAGCAGTTTATCATCTGGACAGGGGGGCTGGGAGACCCAGTACTTC. Encoded protein: CASSLSSGQGGWETQYF.

In this sample, this clonotype turned up a few times. The genes are TRBV27 and TRBJ2-2; unclear D gene. The ends were cut back, 4 bases at V and 7 bases at J, with 10 bases in the middle. The germline gives CDR1 MNHEY, CDR2 SMNVEV (reference sequence). This CDR3 contains 13 residues. CDR3 region: CASSYYIGGELFF. Written as DNA, the CDR3 is TGTGCCAGCAGTTACTACATAGGCGGGGAGCTGTTTTTT.

As to this clonotype: This may be a read error, as it is one base from a much larger clone. V is TRBV6-2 or TRBV6-3 and J is TRBJ2-3; tentatively, D is TRBD1 (7 bases). Trimming took off 0 bases at V and 8 bases at J, with 18 bases between the two ends. The CDR3 runs to 16 residues. Germline V gene lookup returns CDR1 MNHEY and CDR2 SVGEGT. CDR3 in amino acids: CASSYSIARQGGTQYF. CDR3 bases: TGTGCCAGCAGTTACTCGATCGCCCGACAGGGAGGTACGCAGTATTTT.

This clonotype was seen ten or more times. The J gene is TRBJ2-1, the V gene TRBV7-9; D uncertain. The CDR3 spans 17 residues. Germline lookup yields CDR1 SEHNR and CDR2 FQNEAQ (reference sequence). V lost 1 base, J lost 2 bases, and 15 bases lay in between. The CDR3 sequence: CASSLERELWAYNEQFF. In nucleotides, the CDR3 is TGTGCCAGCAGCTTAGAGAGAGAACTTTGGGCCTACAATGAGCAGTTCTTC.

This clonotype was found many times. The chain combines TRBV12-3 or TRBV12-4 with TRBJ1-6; maybe TRBD1 (5 bases). This CDR3 region has 14 residues. V was trimmed by 1 base and J by 7 bases, leaving 8 bases between them. CDR3 coding DNA: TGTGCCAGCAGTTTAGGACAGCCGAATTCACCCCTCCACTTT. It encodes CASSLGQPNSPLHF.

This clonotype was detected only a few times. The chain is built from TRBV7-6 and TRBJ2-1; TRBD2 matches at 10 bases. V was pared by 1 base and J by 8 bases, with 14 bases of the junction left unmatched. The CDR3 is made up of 18 amino acids. Germline CDR1 SGHVS, CDR2 FNYEAQ. The CDR3: CASSLVDPSGSLGHEQFF. The CDR3 coding sequence is TGTGCCAGCAGCTTAGTAGACCCTAGCGGGAGTTTGGGGCATGAGCAGTTCTTC. Together with reference TRBV7-6 and TRBJ2-1, the CDR3 gives the full variable domain: GAGVSQSPRYKVTKRGQDVALRCDPISGHVSLYWYRQALGQGPEFLTYFNYEAQQDKSGLPNDRFSAERPEGSISTLTIQRTEQRDSAMYRCASSLVDPSGSLGHEQFFGPGTRLTVL.

This clonotype was seen ten or more times. The rearrangement links TRBV11-2 to TRBJ2-7, with 10 positions matching TRBD1. Looked up from germline, CDR1 is SGHAT and CDR2 is FQNNGV. The CDR3 contains 14 residues. J was trimmed by 4 bases and V by 4 bases; bases with no gene match: 4. In nucleotides, the CDR3 is TGTGCCAGCAGCTCCGGGACAGGGGTGTACGAGCAGTACTTC. Protein product: CASSSGTGVYEQYF.

This clonotype has at least ten counts. The chain uses TRBV6-1 and TRBJ2-1; 10 positions match TRBD1. V lost 5 bases, J lost 5 bases, and 6 bases stayed unmatched. Looked up from germline, CDR1 is MNHNS and CDR2 is SASEGT. There are 15 residues in the CDR3. The CDR3 region has the DNA TGTGCCAGCAGTTCCCAGGGACAGGGGAACAATGAGCAGTTCTTC. Residues: CASSSQGQGNNEQFF.

This clonotype was seen repeatedly, ten times or more. The CDR3 protein is CASSASRGYEQYF. Here the CDR3 DNA reads TGTGCCAGCAGTGCCTCCCGGGGCTACGAGCAGTACTTC. The chain combines TRBV6-1 with TRBJ2-7, with D possibly being TRBD2 (5 bases). Between the trimmed V and J ends, which lost 4 bases and 3 bases, there was a span of 10 bases. Per germline, CDR1 MNHNS and CDR2 SASEGT. CDR3 length equals 13 residues.

This clonotype was observed at least ten times. The rearrangement uses TRBV10-3 and TRBJ1-1; D is possibly TRBD1 (6 bases). The CDR3 consists of 13 residues. In germline, CDR1 is ENHRY, CDR2 SYGVKD. Trimming took off 2 bases at V and 6 bases at J, with 10 bases between the two ends. This CDR3 reads CAISEMGTSEAFF. CDR3 sequence (DNA): TGTGCCATCAGTGAGATGGGGACATCTGAAGCTTTCTTT.

This clonotype was counted ten times or more. The gene calls are TRBV20-1 and TRBJ2-3, with 10 bases lining up with TRBD2. Losses at the gene ends were 5 bases for V and 2 bases for J; bases not matched to a gene: 4. Germline values: CDR1 DFQATT, CDR2 SNEGSKA (reference sequence). The CDR3 is 14 amino acids. The CDR3 sequence is CSAPTSGVTDTQYF. DNA for the CDR3: TGCAGTGCTCCCACTAGCGGGGTCACAGATACGCAGTATTTT.

This clonotype has a handful of counts. The chain uses TRBV28 and TRBJ2-1, with TRBD2 matching 9 bases. The CDR3 runs to 18 residues. Germline loops: CDR1 MDHEN, CDR2 SYDVKM. V lost 3 bases and J lost 9; bases outside the gene matches: 18. The CDR3 loop is CASSLTQFRAGGPGEQFF. In nucleotides, the CDR3 is TGTGCCAGCAGTTTGACCCAGTTTAGGGCGGGAGGGCCCGGTGAGCAGTTCTTC.

This chain uses TRBV19 with TRBJ2-1; 11 bases align to TRBD2. The CDR3 spans 16 residues. V lost 1 base, J lost 4 bases, and 3 bases stayed unmatched. Germline V gene data show CDR1 as LNHDA and CDR2 as SQIVND (reference sequence). For the CDR3, the DNA is TGTGCCAGTAGTATAGGACTAGCGGGACTATACAATGAGCAGTTCTTC. As protein: CASSIGLAGLYNEQFF.

The V and J genes are TRBV19 and TRBJ1-4; maybe TRBD1 (5 bases). CDR1 and CDR2 from the germline V gene are LNHDA and SQIVND (reference sequence). Deletions cut 6 bases from V and 4 bases from J, with 9 bases between. The CDR3 has 13 amino acids. Here the CDR3 reads CASRLRGNEKLFF. The CDR3 DNA is TGTGCCAGTAGGTTGAGGGGTAATGAAAAACTGTTTTTT.

This clonotype was seen at least ten times. The chain is built from TRBV20-1 and TRBJ2-7, with 9 nucleotides matching TRBD2. The CDR3 is 14 amino acids. J was trimmed by 6 bases and V by 6 bases; bases with no gene match: 12. Germline-derived CDR1 and CDR2 are DFQATT and SNEGSKA (reference sequence). The CDR3, as DNA: TGCAGTGCAGAACCCGGGACTAGCTCTCGCGAGCAGTACTTC. Amino acid sequence: CSAEPGTSSREQYF.